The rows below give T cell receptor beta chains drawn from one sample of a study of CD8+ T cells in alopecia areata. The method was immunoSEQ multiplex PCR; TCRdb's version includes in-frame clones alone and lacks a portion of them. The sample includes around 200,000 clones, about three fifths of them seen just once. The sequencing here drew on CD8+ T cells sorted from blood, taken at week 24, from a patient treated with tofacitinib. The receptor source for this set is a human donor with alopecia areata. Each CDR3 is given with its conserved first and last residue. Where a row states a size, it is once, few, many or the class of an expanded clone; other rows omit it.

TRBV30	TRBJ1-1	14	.	CAWSHYTGATEAFF
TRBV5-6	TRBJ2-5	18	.	CASSPPREQGYSLETQYF
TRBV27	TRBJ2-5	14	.	CASSLSPREETQYF
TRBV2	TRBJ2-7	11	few	CASRAGTSEYF
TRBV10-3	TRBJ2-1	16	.	CAISESEGARYNEQFF
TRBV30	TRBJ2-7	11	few	CAWSVSYEQYF
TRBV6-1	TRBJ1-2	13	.	CASSGPGYYGYTF
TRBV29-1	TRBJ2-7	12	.	CSVVGRGPEQYF
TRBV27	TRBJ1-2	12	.	CASSPVGYGYTF
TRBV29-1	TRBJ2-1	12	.	CSVGASYNEQFF
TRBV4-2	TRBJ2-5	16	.	CASSHTSGADQETQYF
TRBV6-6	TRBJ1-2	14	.	CASSYSKGTGGYTF
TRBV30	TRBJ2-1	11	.	CAQTLYNEQFF
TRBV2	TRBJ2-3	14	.	CASSEARALDTQYF
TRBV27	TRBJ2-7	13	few	CATSLGPPYEQYF
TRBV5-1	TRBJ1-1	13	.	CASSLTVATEAFF